The clone carrying this TCR beta chain was detected a few times. V dropped 6 bases and J dropped 3; count of bases not matched to a gene: 6. The CDR3 totals 15 residues. The data stem from a study of patients and donors after allogeneic stem cell transplantation. TCRdb reanalysed the RT-PCR reads using MiXCR and keeps one entry per CDR3 protein. The data contain approximately 37,000 distinct CDR3 sequences, about 30% of them singletons. The sample taken for sequencing was blood, either unsorted or a sorted T cell fraction (not recorded which). The chain uses TRBV12-3 or TRBV12-4 and TRBJ2-2, with 8 positions matching TRBD2. The clonotype originates from a human donor who was either an allogeneic HSCT recipient or a stem cell or donor lymphocyte infusion donor (not recorded which). It is not recorded whose cells these are; they may come from a transplant donor. The CDR3 DNA reads TGTGCCAGCAGACGTAGCGGGGTAGACACCGGGGAGCTGTTTTTT. It yields the protein CASRRSGVDTGELFF.